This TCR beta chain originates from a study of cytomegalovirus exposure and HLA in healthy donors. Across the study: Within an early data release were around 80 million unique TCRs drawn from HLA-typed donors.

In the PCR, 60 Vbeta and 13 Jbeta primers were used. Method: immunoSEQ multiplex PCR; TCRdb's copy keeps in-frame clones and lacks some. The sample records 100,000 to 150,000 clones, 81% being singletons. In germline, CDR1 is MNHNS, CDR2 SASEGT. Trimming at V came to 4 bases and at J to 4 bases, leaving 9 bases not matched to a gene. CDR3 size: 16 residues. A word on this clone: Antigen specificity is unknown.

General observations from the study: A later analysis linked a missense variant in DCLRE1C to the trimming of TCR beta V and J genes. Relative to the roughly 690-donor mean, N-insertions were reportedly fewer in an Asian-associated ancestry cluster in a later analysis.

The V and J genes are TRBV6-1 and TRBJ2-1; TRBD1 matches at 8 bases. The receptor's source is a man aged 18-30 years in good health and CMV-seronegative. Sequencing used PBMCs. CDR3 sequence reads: CASSGNRDRRYNEQFF. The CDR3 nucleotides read TGTGCCAGCAGTGGAAATCGGGACAGGAGATACAATGAGCAGTTCTTC.